Given below is one T cell receptor beta chain in context. The sample contains more than one DNA sequence encoding this CDR3. This entry is derived from a study of shared clonotypes between healthy human individuals. Sequencing was performed with immunoSEQ multiplex PCR; in TCRdb, only in-frame clones are kept and a portion is missing. The sample includes about 490,000 clones, more than 75% of them seen just once. CDR1 LNHDA and CDR2 SQIVND come from the germline V gene (reference sequence). The CDR3 runs 14 residues. This sequence joins TRBV19 and TRBJ2-5, with 11 nucleotides matching TRBD2. The J call may not be correct, given that the DNA end is closer to TRBJ2-7. The clonotype originates from a woman in her 40s in good health. Some clones in this sample may be carry-over from other donors' samples. Sequenced: PBMCs. The CDR3 reads CASSTPGLAAEQYF. CDR3 coding DNA: TGTGCCAGTAGTACGCCGGGACTAGCGGCCGAGCAGTACTTC.